This is a list of T cell receptor beta chains from one sample in a study of cytomegalovirus exposure and HLA in healthy donors. Profiling relied on immunoSEQ multiplex PCR, and the TCRdb table lists in-frame clones only, not all of them. The sample shows 150,000 or so clones, almost 85% of them seen only once. What was sequenced was PBMCs. The receptors stem from a man under 40 in good health and CMV-seropositive. Both conserved end residues are part of each CDR3. The order of the fields is clone size, J gene, D gene, V gene, CDR3 DNA, CDR3 protein. D genes are given only for firm matches. Expanded clones get a size class; other rows say once, few or many, or leave the size out.

>once|TRBJ2-5|TRBD2|TRBV7-2
TGTGCCAGCAGCTTCTATAGCGGGGGAGAAGAGACCCAGTACTTC
CASSFYSGGEETQYF
>-|TRBJ2-7|TRBD2|TRBV19
TGTGCCACCGGGGGAGGGCCCTCGAGCTCCTACGAGCAGTACTTC
CATGGGPSSSYEQYF
>-|TRBJ2-5|TRBD2|TRBV5-7
TGTGCCAGCAGCTTGTGGATGGGACTAGCGGGAGTAGTAAAAGAGACCCAGTACTTC
CASSLWMGLAGVVKETQYF
>-|TRBJ1-3|TRBD1|TRBV11-2
TGTGCCAGCGGCATTACAGGGGTATCTGGAAACACCATATATTTT
CASGITGVSGNTIYF
>few|TRBJ1-3|-|TRBV19
TGTGCCAGTGGGACATTGTCCTCTGGAAACACCATATATTTT
CASGTLSSGNTIYF
>-|TRBJ2-7|-|TRBV2
TGTGCCAGCAGGCGGGATTCCTCCTACGAGCAGTACTTC
CASRRDSSYEQYF
>-|TRBJ1-5|-|TRBV30
TGTGCCTGGAGCGGGGGGCAGTCTTATCAGCCCCAGCATTTT
CAWSGGQSYQPQHF
>-|TRBJ2-7|-|TRBV5-4
TGTGCCAGCAGCTTGTCGGGTCCCTACGAGCAGTACTTC
CASSLSGPYEQYF
>-|TRBJ2-1|-|TRBV29-1
TGCAGCGTTGACGGTAATGAGCAGTTCTTC
CSVDGNEQFF
>-|TRBJ2-1|-|TRBV19
TGTGCCGTGACTAGTCCCCGTATCCATGAGCAGTTCTTC
CAVTSPRIHEQFF
>-|TRBJ1-4|-|TRBV30
TGTGCCTGGAGTAACCGGGGGAATGAAAAACTGTTTTTT
CAWSNRGNEKLFF
>-|TRBJ2-2|TRBD1|TRBV7-2
TGTGCCAGCAGCCCTAGGATAGGGACAGGGACCGGGGAGCTGTTTTTT
CASSPRIGTGTGELFF
>few|TRBJ2-3|-|TRBV9
TGTGCCAGCAGCGCCCGACTTTCAGATACGCAGTATTTT
CASSARLSDTQYF
>-|TRBJ2-1|TRBD2|TRBV27
TGTGCCAGCAGTCCAGGGACTAGCGGGACCTACAATGAGCAGTTCTTC
CASSPGTSGTYNEQFF
>-|TRBJ1-3|-|TRBV2
TGTGCCAGCAGTATTACGACAGCTCTCTCTGGAAACACCATATATTTT
CASSITTALSGNTIYF
>-|TRBJ1-5|-|TRBV10-1
TGCGCCAGCAGTCTCTCGCAGCCCCAGCATTTT
CASSLSQPQHF
>-|TRBJ2-7|-|TRBV19
TGTGCCAGTAGCGGGCCGGGGGTAGGAGGGTACGAGCAGTACTTC
CASSGPGVGGYEQYF
>-|TRBJ2-2|TRBD1|TRBV30
TGTGCCTGGGCGACAGGGGCGAACACCGGGGAGCTGTTTTTT
CAWATGANTGELFF
>once|TRBJ2-1|TRBD1|TRBV5-3
TGTGCCAGAAGCTCGCCGGGACAGGGGTACAATGAGCAGTTCTTC
CARSSPGQGYNEQFF
>-|TRBJ1-4|-|TRBV2
TGTGCCAGCAGTGACAGGGTTGAAAAACTGTTTTTT
CASSDRVEKLFF
>-|TRBJ2-3|-|TRBV6-6
TGTGCCAGCAGTTTTCAAGGGGGTGCAGATACGCAGTATTTT
CASSFQGGADTQYF
>-|TRBJ2-5|TRBD1|TRBV7-6
TGTGCCAGCAGTTTCACACCGGGACAGAAAGAGACCCAGTACTTC
CASSFTPGQKETQYF
>few|TRBJ2-1|TRBD1|TRBV4-2
TGTGCCAGCAGCCGCGGACAGGGTGGCGATGAGCAGTTCTTC
CASSRGQGGDEQFF
>once|TRBJ1-5|-|TRBV6-1
TGTGCCAGCACCCTTGGAGGAAACCCAGGCCAGCCCCAGCATTTT
CASTLGGNPGQPQHF
>-|TRBJ2-7|TRBD1|TRBV7-9
TGTGCCAGCAGCAGCTTTGATGACAGGGGGCTCTACGAGCAGTACTTC
CASSSFDDRGLYEQYF
>-|TRBJ2-5|-|TRBV2
TGTGCCAGCAGCCCCACAGGACAAGAGACCCAGTACTTC
CASSPTGQETQYF
>once|TRBJ2-7|-|TRBV7-9
TGTGCCAGCAGCCTACCCAGGGGCGGCGAGGAGCAGTACTTC
CASSLPRGGEEQYF
>-|TRBJ1-4|-|TRBV18
TGTGCCAGCTCACGACAAGAGGGAAAACTGTTTTTT
CASSRQEGKLFF
>-|TRBJ2-1|TRBD2|TRBV27
TGTGCCAGCAGCCTCGGGGGGGCTCGGTTTGAGCAGTTCTTC
CASSLGGARFEQFF
>-|TRBJ2-7|TRBD2|TRBV28
TGTGCCAGCAGTCCACCGGGGGGAATGGTCCCCTACGAGCAGTACTTC
CASSPPGGMVPYEQYF
>once|TRBJ2-3|TRBD2|TRBV6-5
TGTGCCAGCACCCCCTCGCGCGGGGGGTCCAATACGCAGTATTTT
CASTPSRGGSNTQYF
>-|TRBJ1-4|-|TRBV7-9
TGTGCCAGCAGCTTAGCTCAGGGGCAGAATGAAAAACTGTTTTTT
CASSLAQGQNEKLFF
>-|TRBJ2-3|-|TRBV30
TGTGCCTGTCTAGCGCCCTTGGCTACGCAGTATTTT
CACLAPLATQYF
>-|TRBJ2-1|TRBD2|TRBV5-1
TGCGCCAGCAGCTGGACCGGGACTAGCAACAATGAGCAGTTCTTC
CASSWTGTSNNEQFF
>few|TRBJ1-5|-|TRBV5-8
TGTGCCAGCAGCTTGTCCGGCGGGATGCCCCAGCATTTT
CASSLSGGMPQHF
>-|TRBJ1-4|TRBD1|TRBV4-3
TGCGCCAGCAGCCCAGCAGGGGGCGACGGTGAAAAACTGTTTTTT
CASSPAGGDGEKLFF
>-|TRBJ2-7|-|TRBV7-9
TGTTCCAGCAGCCAAAGTACGGGACTTGGCTACGAGCAGTACTTC
CSSSQSTGLGYEQYF
>-|TRBJ1-1|-|TRBV28
TGTGCCAGCAGTTTGAGCGGTACTGAAGCTTTCTTT
CASSLSGTEAFF
>few|TRBJ2-5|-|TRBV21-1
TGTGCCAGCAGCTCACGGGGACTAGCGGGAGGGGGAGAGACCCAGTACTTC
CASSSRGLAGGGETQYF
>-|TRBJ2-7|TRBD1|TRBV7-2
TGTGCCAGCAGCCCCGGGACAGGCTACGAGCAGTACTTC
CASSPGTGYEQYF
>-|TRBJ1-2|-|TRBV6-1
TGTGCCAGCAGTGAGACAGGCAACGGCTACACCTTC
CASSETGNGYTF
>-|TRBJ2-1|TRBD2|TRBV25-1
TGTGCCAGCAGAGCGACTAGCCCTAGGAACTACAATGAGCAGTTCTTC
CASRATSPRNYNEQFF
>few|TRBJ1-4|-|TRBV30
TGTGCCTGGAAGTGGGGCTCTGCAACTAATGAAAAACTGTTTTTT
CAWKWGSATNEKLFF
>-|TRBJ2-3|-|TRBV4-1
TGCGCCAGCAGCCCCCCAAGCGATCCCGGAGATACGCAGTATTTT
CASSPPSDPGDTQYF
>-|TRBJ1-1|TRBD1|TRBV20-1
TGCAGTGCTGGGACAGGGGTGAGAGCTTTCTTT
CSAGTGVRAFF
>-|TRBJ1-1|-|TRBV21-1
TGTGCCAGCAGCAAAGCGCGAGACAGGGGGACTGAAGCTTTCTTT
CASSKARDRGTEAFF
>-|TRBJ2-2|TRBD1|TRBV9
TGTGCCAGCAGCGAGGGGGACAGGGGGATCGGGGAGCTGTTTTTT
CASSEGDRGIGELFF
>-|TRBJ1-1|-|TRBV6-4
TGTGCCAGCAGTGAACAGGAGGAGGGCACTGAAGCTTTCTTT
CASSEQEEGTEAFF
>-|TRBJ2-4|-|TRBV30
TGTGCCTGCCGGGAGATAAACATTCAGTACTTC
CACREINIQYF
>-|TRBJ2-7|-|TRBV9
TGTGCCAGCAGCGTAGCTCCTGACGGGACCTACGAGCAGTACTTC
CASSVAPDGTYEQYF